A single sample gave rise to the 10 T cell receptor beta chains below, sequenced in a study of cytomegalovirus exposure and HLA in healthy donors. The repertoire was sequenced with immunoSEQ multiplex PCR; TCRdb's copy has only in-frame clones and lacks some. The sample records 200,000 or so clones, around 86% being singletons. The sequenced sample was PBMCs. The receptors shown here come from a woman aged 18 to 35 in good health and CMV-seropositive.

The chain recombines TRBV9 with TRBJ2-3, with TRBD2 identical over 7 bases. V shed 3 bases, J shed 0 bases, and the junction held 7 bases outside the gene matches. There are 16 residues in the CDR3. Germline values: CDR1 SGDLS, CDR2 YYNGEE. The CDR3 nucleotides are TGTGCCAGCAGCGGTGGGCTAGCGGCTAGCACAGATACGCAGTATTTT. It specifies CASSGGLAASTDTQYF.

The chain combines TRBV19 with TRBJ1-5; the D is unclear. This CDR3 has 13 residues. Germline loops: CDR1 LNHDA, CDR2 SQIVND (reference sequence). V lost 11 bases and J 0 bases, leaving 11 bases between the germline ends. The CDR3 protein is CACSLNSNQPQHF. CDR3 coding DNA: TGTGCCTGCAGTTTAAATAGCAATCAGCCCCAGCATTTT.

The V and J genes are TRBV4-1 and TRBJ2-4; a weak D match, TRBD1 (5 bases). The germline CDR1 and CDR2 sequences are MGHRA and YSYEKL. The V end was cut by 5 bases, the J end by 0 bases, with 11 bases between. This CDR3 spans 15 amino acids. The CDR3 is CASSYPGSAKNIQYF. In DNA, the CDR3 is TGCGCCAGCAGCTATCCAGGGTCAGCCAAAAACATTCAGTACTTC.

The DNA of the CDR3 is TGTGCCGTCTCCCCCGCCGGGGAGCTGTTTTTT. Translating it yields CAVSPAGELFF. The chain recombines TRBV5-4 with TRBJ2-2; D is ambiguous. Germline V gene sequence: CDR1 SGHNT, CDR2 YYREEE (reference sequence). V dropped 10 bases and J dropped 6 bases, with 10 bases sitting between them. This CDR3 comprises 11 residues.

The V call is TRBV5-4, the J call TRBJ1-2; no definite D call. Germline values: CDR1 SGHNT, CDR2 YYREEE (reference sequence). Deletions cut 6 bases from V and 0 bases from J, with 9 bases between. The CDR3 covers 13 residues. The CDR3 loop is CASKEGTNYGYTF. CDR3 in DNA: TGTGCCAGCAAAGAGGGAACTAACTATGGCTACACCTTC.

The chain uses TRBV19 and TRBJ2-1, with 10 bases identical to TRBD2. The CDR3 runs to 19 residues. CDR1 is LNHDA, CDR2 SQIVND, per germline (reference sequence). V lost 3 bases, J lost 3 bases, and 14 bases stayed unmatched. The CDR3 nucleotides are TGTGCCAGTAGTATCGATCGTTCGGGTTCTAGCGGGAGCTACAATGAGCAGTTCTTC. Amino acid sequence: CASSIDRSGSSGSYNEQFF. Supplemented by reference TRBV19 and TRBJ2-1, the full variable domain reads DGGITQSPKYLFRKEGQNVTLSCEQNLNHDAMYWYRQDPGQGLRLIYYSQIVNDFQKGDIAEGYSVSREKKESFPLTVTSAQKNPTAFYLCASSIDRSGSSGSYNEQFFGPGTRLTVL.

This rearrangement joins TRBV6-5 to TRBJ2-1; TRBD1 is a possible D gene (6 bases). Trimming removed 2 bases from V and 0 bases from J, with 8 bases in between. The CDR3 is made up of 15 amino acids. CDR1 and CDR2 (germline): MNHEY, SVGAGI. For the CDR3, the DNA is TGTGCCAGCAGTTACGACAGGAGCTCCTACAATGAGCAGTTCTTC. Its protein product is CASSYDRSSYNEQFF.

For the CDR3, the DNA is TGTGCCAGCAGTGAAGGGACATGGAGAAATAACTATGGCTACACCTTC. Its protein is CASSEGTWRNNYGYTF. The J gene is TRBJ1-2, the V gene TRBV2; D is perhaps TRBD1 (5 bases). The germline V gene has CDR1 SNHLY and CDR2 FYNNEI. Between the trimmed V and J ends, which lost 1 base and 1 base, there was a span of 13 bases. This CDR3 is 16 amino acids long.

This clone was found once. The V gene is TRBV2, the J gene TRBJ1-1; D not certain. Trimming left V 8 bases short and J 0 bases short, with 13 bases between. The CDR3 has 14 residues. The germline V gene has CDR1 SNHLY and CDR2 FYNNEI. The CDR3 reads CASQEDGMNTEAFF. CDR3 sequence (DNA): TGTGCCAGCCAGGAGGACGGAATGAACACTGAAGCTTTCTTT.

This clone has more than one count but fewer than ten. The genes are TRBV5-1 and TRBJ2-7; 7 nucleotides agree with TRBD2. With V trimmed by 2 bases and J by 4 bases, 3 bases remained unmatched. This CDR3 has 13 residues. CDR1 SGHRS and CDR2 YFSETQ come from the germline V gene. DNA for the CDR3: TGCGCCAGCAGCTTCGGGACTAATTACGAGCAGTACTTC. This gives the protein CASSFGTNYEQYF.